The sequence of this TCR beta chain was determined in a study of cytomegalovirus exposure and HLA in healthy donors. Study observations and caveats: In a later analysis, V- and J-gene trimming of beta chains associated with a DCLRE1C missense variant, replicated independently. Most sequenced TCRs were rare (though some public TCRs occurred in many donors).

Germline V gene sequence: CDR1 SGHNT, CDR2 YYREEE (reference sequence). With 4 bases clipped from V and 4 bases from J, the junction kept 4 bases outside the gene matches. This CDR3 is built from 15 residues. About this clone itself: Its specificity is unknown.

The PCR contained 60 Vbeta and 13 Jbeta primers. Method: immunoSEQ multiplex PCR; TCRdb's copy keeps in-frame clones and lacks some. The sample consists of nearly 110,000 clones, 70% to 85% of them appearing once. The source is a male donor in good health and CMV-seronegative. The chain has TRBV5-4 and TRBJ2-7; the match to TRBD2 covers 14 bases. Sequenced material: PBMCs. Written as DNA, the CDR3 is TGTGCCAGCAGCAACAGACTAGCGGGGGGGTACGAGCAGTACTTC. Translated: CASSNRLAGGYEQYF.